Listed below are T cell receptor beta chains from one sample, sequenced in a study of T cell repertoires in cytomegalovirus infection. No cognate antigen is known for these TCRs. TCRdb called the reads again in MiXCR, with one record for every CDR3 protein. Of approximately 910,000 distinct CDR3 sequences in the sample, 30% to 40% are singletons; the top ten hold 11% to 15%. This material consisted of cultured CD8+ T cells from PBMCs, taken from culture after CMV antigen stimulation. The receptors stem from a human donor in good health (CMV status not recorded). Some clones in this sample may be carry-over from other donors' samples. CDR3s include the opening cysteine and the closing phenylalanine or tryptophan. The D gene is left open where the match is weak. Part of the rows lack a size; the others show once, few, many or a class for expanded clones.

CDR3 protein: CASSVGDRSYNEQFF
CDR3 DNA: TGTGCCAGCAGCGTAGGTGACAGGTCCTACAATGAGCAGTTCTTC
D gene: .
J gene: TRBJ2-1
V gene: TRBV9
clone size: .

CDR3 protein: CASSPRQGTLGYEQYF
CDR3 DNA: TGTGCCAGCAGCCCGAGACAGGGAACCCTAGGCTACGAGCAGTACTTC
D gene: TRBD1
J gene: TRBJ2-7
V gene: TRBV7-6
clone size: .

CDR3 protein: CASSEVYREAGELFF
CDR3 DNA: TGTGCCAGCAGTGAAGTGTACAGGGAGGCCGGGGAGCTGTTTTTT
D gene: .
J gene: TRBJ2-2
V gene: TRBV6-1
clone size: few

CDR3 protein: CASSQAMTSGANVLTF
CDR3 DNA: TGCGCCAGCAGCCAAGCTATGACCTCTGGGGCCAACGTCCTGACTTTC
D gene: .
J gene: TRBJ2-6
V gene: TRBV4-1
clone size: few

CDR3 protein: CASSILAGGRNTGELFF
CDR3 DNA: TGTGCCAGTAGTATTCTCGCAGGGGGACGGAACACCGGGGAGCTGTTTTTT
D gene: TRBD1
J gene: TRBJ2-2
V gene: TRBV19
clone size: .

CDR3 protein: CAIHDRVYGYTF
CDR3 DNA: TGTGCCATCCACGACAGAGTCTATGGCTACACCTTC
D gene: .
J gene: TRBJ1-2
V gene: TRBV19
clone size: many

CDR3 protein: CASSLAGLGTKNNEQFF
CDR3 DNA: TGTGCCAGCAGCTTAGCGGGCTTGGGGACAAAGAACAATGAGCAGTTCTTC
D gene: .
J gene: TRBJ2-1
V gene: TRBV11-2
clone size: .

CDR3 protein: CASSPLWLGTETQYF
CDR3 DNA: TGTGCCAGCAGCCCCCTTTGGCTCGGGACAGAGACCCAGTACTTC
D gene: .
J gene: TRBJ2-5
V gene: TRBV11-2
clone size: .

CDR3 protein: CASSLYTARGLGELFF
CDR3 DNA: TGTGCCAGCAGTTTATATACCGCCCGAGGACTCGGGGAGCTGTTTTTT
D gene: .
J gene: TRBJ2-2
V gene: TRBV27
clone size: few

CDR3 protein: CASSVGLSNQPQHF
CDR3 DNA: TGTGCCAGCAGTGTGGGTTTGAGCAATCAGCCCCAGCATTTT
D gene: .
J gene: TRBJ1-5
V gene: TRBV9
clone size: many

CDR3 protein: CASSSGQYNTGELFF
CDR3 DNA: TGTGCCAGCAGTTCGGGACAGTATAACACCGGGGAGCTGTTTTTT
D gene: TRBD1
J gene: TRBJ2-2
V gene: TRBV27
clone size: .

CDR3 protein: CASSFVLRGRGGDEQFF
CDR3 DNA: TGTGCCAGCAGTTTTGTCCTCAGGGGGCGAGGGGGCGATGAGCAGTTCTTC
D gene: TRBD1
J gene: TRBJ2-1
V gene: TRBV12-3/TRBV12-4
clone size: .

CDR3 protein: CASSGAGTGRKASTETQYF
CDR3 DNA: TGTGCCAGCAGCGGAGCAGGAACGGGACGCAAAGCCTCCACGGAGACCCAGTACTTC
D gene: .
J gene: TRBJ2-5
V gene: TRBV9
clone size: few

CDR3 protein: CATSTHPRETSTTGELFF
CDR3 DNA: TGTGCCACCAGCACCCACCCCAGGGAGACTAGCACTACCGGGGAGCTGTTTTTT
D gene: TRBD2
J gene: TRBJ2-2
V gene: TRBV15
clone size: few

CDR3 protein: CATSRAYNEQFF
CDR3 DNA: TGTGCCACCTCCAGGGCCTACAATGAGCAGTTCTTC
D gene: .
J gene: TRBJ2-1
V gene: TRBV11-2
clone size: many

CDR3 protein: CASSRIGGTDNTLHF
CDR3 DNA: TGTGCCAGCAGCCGCATAGGGGGCACCGATAACACCCTCCACTTT
D gene: TRBD1
J gene: TRBJ1-6
V gene: TRBV7-9
clone size: .

CDR3 protein: CASSRLSRGEDGYTF
CDR3 DNA: TGTGCCAGCAGTCGACTCAGTCGGGGAGAGGACGGCTACACCTTC
D gene: .
J gene: TRBJ1-2
V gene: TRBV7-8
clone size: few

CDR3 protein: CASSLSKAGELFF
CDR3 DNA: TGTGCCAGCAGTTTATCGAAGGCGGGGGAGCTGTTTTTT
D gene: .
J gene: TRBJ2-2
V gene: TRBV27
clone size: many

CDR3 protein: CASSRRQTKYEQYF
CDR3 DNA: TGTGCCAGTAGTAGACGACAGACCAAATACGAGCAGTACTTC
D gene: .
J gene: TRBJ2-7
V gene: TRBV19
clone size: .

CDR3 protein: CAISDTGPYNEQFF
CDR3 DNA: TGTGCCATCAGTGATACGGGTCCCTACAATGAGCAGTTCTTC
D gene: .
J gene: TRBJ2-1
V gene: TRBV10-3
clone size: few

CDR3 protein: CASSYSGASYEQYF
CDR3 DNA: TGTGCCAGCAGCTATAGCGGTGCCTCCTACGAGCAGTACTTC
D gene: .
J gene: TRBJ2-7
V gene: TRBV4-2
clone size: few

CDR3 protein: CASSLGQVGYEQYF
CDR3 DNA: TGTGCCAGCAGTTTAGGGCAGGTTGGATACGAGCAGTACTTC
D gene: .
J gene: TRBJ2-7
V gene: TRBV12-3/TRBV12-4
clone size: .

CDR3 protein: CSARTPGNTRFQPQHF
CDR3 DNA: TGCAGTGCTAGAACCCCTGGGAACACCCGGTTTCAGCCCCAGCATTTT
D gene: .
J gene: TRBJ1-5
V gene: TRBV20-1
clone size: many

CDR3 protein: CASSTLGAEAFF
CDR3 DNA: TGTGCCAGCAGTACCCTTGGCGCTGAAGCTTTCTTT
D gene: .
J gene: TRBJ1-1
V gene: TRBV28
clone size: .

CDR3 protein: CASSVLGVLEQETQYF
CDR3 DNA: TGTGCCAGCAGCGTCCTGGGGGTCCTAGAACAAGAGACCCAGTACTTC
D gene: .
J gene: TRBJ2-5
V gene: TRBV7-8
clone size: many

CDR3 protein: CASSTPWASTDTQYF
CDR3 DNA: TGTGCCAGCAGCACCCCATGGGCTAGCACAGATACGCAGTATTTT
D gene: .
J gene: TRBJ2-3
V gene: TRBV7-9
clone size: many

CDR3 protein: CASSYSPTGYEQYF
CDR3 DNA: TGTGCCAGCAGTTACAGTCCGACAGGATACGAGCAGTACTTC
D gene: .
J gene: TRBJ2-7
V gene: TRBV6-6
clone size: .

CDR3 protein: CASSFYPAPNQPQHF
CDR3 DNA: TGTGCCAGCAGCTTCTACCCGGCCCCCAATCAGCCCCAGCATTTT
D gene: .
J gene: TRBJ1-5
V gene: TRBV5-5
clone size: few

CDR3 protein: CASQAGGPSYEAFF
CDR3 DNA: TGTGCCAGCCAGGCTGGCGGACCGTCCTATGAAGCTTTCTTT
D gene: .
J gene: TRBJ1-1
V gene: TRBV7-9
clone size: few

CDR3 protein: CASSWGVGEKLFF
CDR3 DNA: TGTGCCAGCAGCTGGGGTGTTGGTGAAAAACTGTTTTTT
D gene: .
J gene: TRBJ1-4
V gene: TRBV5-5
clone size: .

CDR3 protein: CASSLGQGAFEQFF
CDR3 DNA: TGTGCCAGCAGCCTGGGACAGGGGGCCTTTGAGCAGTTCTTC
D gene: TRBD1
J gene: TRBJ2-1
V gene: TRBV11-2
clone size: few

CDR3 protein: CASSETQETQYF
CDR3 DNA: TGTGCCAGCAGTGAAACCCAAGAGACCCAGTACTTC
D gene: .
J gene: TRBJ2-5
V gene: TRBV12-3/TRBV12-4
clone size: few

CDR3 protein: CASDGLADGSEQFF
CDR3 DNA: TGTGCCAGCGACGGACTAGCGGATGGGAGTGAGCAGTTCTTC
D gene: TRBD2
J gene: TRBJ2-1
V gene: TRBV10-3
clone size: few

CDR3 protein: CSARDDGLAGGPRNTGELFF
CDR3 DNA: TGCAGTGCTAGAGATGACGGACTAGCGGGGGGGCCTAGGAACACCGGGGAGCTGTTTTTT
D gene: TRBD2
J gene: TRBJ2-2
V gene: TRBV20-1
clone size: .

CDR3 protein: CASSRSRQGFLDYGYTF
CDR3 DNA: TGTGCCTCCAGCAGATCTCGACAGGGCTTCCTCGATTATGGCTACACCTTC
D gene: TRBD1
J gene: TRBJ1-2
V gene: TRBV15
clone size: .

CDR3 protein: CASSLVYYGTYNEQFF
CDR3 DNA: TGTGCCAGCAGCTTGGTATATTATGGAACCTACAATGAGCAGTTCTTC
D gene: .
J gene: TRBJ2-1
V gene: TRBV7-8
clone size: many

CDR3 protein: CASTEGAYEQYF
CDR3 DNA: TGCGCCAGCACCGAGGGGGCCTACGAGCAGTACTTC
D gene: .
J gene: TRBJ2-7
V gene: TRBV10-2
clone size: few

CDR3 protein: CASTKRTGGMNTEAFF
CDR3 DNA: TGTGCCAGCACCAAGAGGACAGGGGGGATGAACACTGAAGCTTTCTTT
D gene: TRBD1
J gene: TRBJ1-1
V gene: TRBV6-2/TRBV6-3
clone size: few

CDR3 protein: CASRDRDNSPLHF
CDR3 DNA: TGTGCCAGCAGGGACAGGGATAATTCACCCCTCCACTTT
D gene: TRBD1
J gene: TRBJ1-6
V gene: TRBV6-6
clone size: few

CDR3 protein: CASSYSFVDFEQFF
CDR3 DNA: TGTGCCAGCAGTTACTCGTTCGTAGACTTTGAGCAGTTCTTC
D gene: .
J gene: TRBJ2-1
V gene: TRBV6-6
clone size: few

CDR3 protein: CASSPRWAGPYEQYF
CDR3 DNA: TGTGCCAGCAGCCCTAGGTGGGCCGGTCCCTACGAGCAGTACTTC
D gene: .
J gene: TRBJ2-7
V gene: TRBV7-9
clone size: many

CDR3 protein: CASTPTGRQPQHF
CDR3 DNA: TGTGCCAGTACCCCGACAGGGCGGCAGCCCCAGCATTTT
D gene: TRBD1
J gene: TRBJ1-5
V gene: TRBV19
clone size: few

CDR3 protein: CASSYGGGVTGELFF
CDR3 DNA: TGTGCCAGCAGCTACGGGGGTGGCGTCACCGGGGAGCTGTTTTTT
D gene: .
J gene: TRBJ2-2
V gene: TRBV27
clone size: .

CDR3 protein: CASSLIGTAYNEKLFF
CDR3 DNA: TGTGCCAGCAGCTTAATCGGGACAGCCTATAATGAAAAACTGTTTTTT
D gene: TRBD1
J gene: TRBJ1-4
V gene: TRBV7-9
clone size: .

CDR3 protein: CASSLREVDTEAFF
CDR3 DNA: TGTGCCAGCAGTCTCAGGGAGGTGGACACTGAAGCTTTCTTT
D gene: .
J gene: TRBJ1-1
V gene: TRBV3-1
clone size: few

CDR3 protein: CASSPSGILGEQFF
CDR3 DNA: TGTGCCAGCAGTCCGTCGGGAATCCTGGGTGAGCAGTTCTTC
D gene: .
J gene: TRBJ2-1
V gene: TRBV12-3/TRBV12-4
clone size: few

CDR3 protein: CASSDPPQLVAYNEQFF
CDR3 DNA: TGTGCCAGCAGTGACCCCCCCCAACTAGTCGCCTACAATGAGCAGTTCTTC
D gene: .
J gene: TRBJ2-1
V gene: TRBV2
clone size: .

CDR3 protein: CASSATGRNEKLFF
CDR3 DNA: TGTGCCAGCAGCGCGACAGGCCGCAATGAAAAACTGTTTTTT
D gene: .
J gene: TRBJ1-4
V gene: TRBV7-2
clone size: many

CDR3 protein: CASSLDWGGPDNEQFF
CDR3 DNA: TGTGCCAGCAGCTTAGATTGGGGGGGGCCCGACAATGAGCAGTTCTTC
D gene: .
J gene: TRBJ2-1
V gene: TRBV7-2
clone size: many